These T cell receptor beta chains were read from a single sample in a study of CD8 T cells in Susac syndrome. From the immunoSEQ multiplex PCR reads, TCRdb called clonotypes with MiXCR, one entry per CDR3 protein. There are around 300,000 distinct CDR3 sequences in the sample; roughly 90% occur only once, and roughly 0.2% lies in the top ten. Sequenced sample: CD8+ T cells from PBMCs. These receptors were taken from a human donor with multiple sclerosis. CDR3s include the opening cysteine and the closing phenylalanine or tryptophan. The order of the fields is V gene, J gene, CDR3 protein.

V gene: TRBV11-2; J gene: TRBJ2-1; CDR3 protein: CASSSTSGDYNEQFF
V gene: TRBV11-1; J gene: TRBJ2-3; CDR3 protein: CASSQGASGHTDTQYF
V gene: TRBV28; J gene: TRBJ2-1; CDR3 protein: CASSPGTGEYGEQFF
V gene: TRBV7-9; J gene: TRBJ2-7; CDR3 protein: CASSFDLGQLSYEQYF
V gene: TRBV7-2; J gene: TRBJ2-5; CDR3 protein: CASAKSGLQETQYF
V gene: TRBV27; J gene: TRBJ2-7; CDR3 protein: CASSLTGQLIYEQYF
V gene: TRBV19; J gene: TRBJ2-5; CDR3 protein: CASSIGLPGVRQETQYF
V gene: TRBV2; J gene: TRBJ2-1; CDR3 protein: CASSDQGNEQFF
V gene: TRBV12-3/TRBV12-4; J gene: TRBJ2-7; CDR3 protein: CASSSDRSYEQYF
V gene: TRBV25-1; J gene: TRBJ2-5; CDR3 protein: CASPWRKGGTQYF
V gene: TRBV29-1; J gene: TRBJ2-7; CDR3 protein: CSVEEGRGDYEQYF
V gene: TRBV12-3/TRBV12-4; J gene: TRBJ2-7; CDR3 protein: CASTLDSNSYEQYF
V gene: TRBV29-1; J gene: TRBJ2-3; CDR3 protein: CSVVRGSGDTQYF
V gene: TRBV3-1; J gene: TRBJ1-1; CDR3 protein: CASSHTTEAFF
V gene: TRBV12-3/TRBV12-4; J gene: TRBJ1-5; CDR3 protein: CASSSEVRSNQPQHF
V gene: TRBV4-3; J gene: TRBJ2-1; CDR3 protein: CASSPSPGTTSNEQFF
V gene: TRBV5-1; J gene: TRBJ2-7; CDR3 protein: CASSLVGTVDEQYF
V gene: TRBV27; J gene: TRBJ2-7; CDR3 protein: CASSPPSGHSYEQYF
V gene: TRBV9; J gene: TRBJ2-1; CDR3 protein: CASSVPTGGLPDDEQFF
V gene: TRBV28; J gene: TRBJ2-1; CDR3 protein: CASSLSLSGDNNEQFF
V gene: TRBV9; J gene: TRBJ2-1; CDR3 protein: CASSVSGTSYNEQFF
V gene: TRBV3-1; J gene: TRBJ2-1; CDR3 protein: CASSQDRGLYNEQFF
V gene: TRBV6-1; J gene: TRBJ1-3; CDR3 protein: CASSEVSFGNTIYF
V gene: TRBV4-3; J gene: TRBJ2-7; CDR3 protein: CASSQGGGLSYEQYF
V gene: TRBV12-3/TRBV12-4; J gene: TRBJ2-4; CDR3 protein: CASSLFLAGNAKNIQYF
V gene: TRBV2; J gene: TRBJ2-3; CDR3 protein: CASNPLGQPTDTQYF
V gene: TRBV7-9; J gene: TRBJ2-1; CDR3 protein: CASSRRPSRKDNEQFF
V gene: TRBV5-1; J gene: TRBJ2-7; CDR3 protein: CASSFSAGAPYEQYF
V gene: TRBV4-2; J gene: TRBJ1-5; CDR3 protein: CASSQGRQGARQPQHF
V gene: TRBV14; J gene: TRBJ2-1; CDR3 protein: CASSQAGDNEQFF
V gene: TRBV7-9; J gene: TRBJ2-7; CDR3 protein: CASSLGFYEQYF
V gene: TRBV24-1; J gene: TRBJ2-3; CDR3 protein: CATSDPEPPEADTQYF
V gene: TRBV15; J gene: TRBJ2-2; CDR3 protein: CATSRALDTGELFF
V gene: TRBV20-1; J gene: TRBJ2-1; CDR3 protein: CSARDSASGPSLYNEQFF
V gene: TRBV6-2/TRBV6-3; J gene: TRBJ2-7; CDR3 protein: CASSLEDRGFVYEQYF
V gene: TRBV27; J gene: TRBJ2-3; CDR3 protein: CASSLSGTSTDTQYF
V gene: TRBV10-3; J gene: TRBJ2-1; CDR3 protein: CAISPTGGSYNEQFF
V gene: TRBV30; J gene: TRBJ1-4; CDR3 protein: CAWTFRDRADEKLFF
V gene: TRBV27; J gene: TRBJ2-5; CDR3 protein: CASSLRGVGETQYF
V gene: TRBV30; J gene: TRBJ2-3; CDR3 protein: CAWTIAGGPDTQYF
V gene: TRBV19; J gene: TRBJ1-1; CDR3 protein: CASSITGGVYVNTEAFF
V gene: TRBV7-2; J gene: TRBJ1-1; CDR3 protein: CASSLRDIKMNTEAFF
V gene: TRBV7-9; J gene: TRBJ2-4; CDR3 protein: CANTFWGNKAGHIQYF
V gene: TRBV20-1; J gene: TRBJ2-3; CDR3 protein: CSAPIVPGQGRLTDTQYF
V gene: TRBV6-2/TRBV6-3; J gene: TRBJ1-6; CDR3 protein: CASSYSILSSYNSPLHF
V gene: TRBV4-3; J gene: TRBJ2-3; CDR3 protein: CASSQDSTGYNRLSTDTQYF
V gene: TRBV27; J gene: TRBJ2-3; CDR3 protein: CASSLSSGSTDTQYF
V gene: TRBV3-1; J gene: TRBJ2-1; CDR3 protein: CASSQDAATGGEQFF
V gene: TRBV9; J gene: TRBJ2-7; CDR3 protein: CASSGHVRVPSYEQYF
V gene: TRBV5-6; J gene: TRBJ2-1; CDR3 protein: CASSLGTDAYNEQFF
V gene: TRBV14; J gene: TRBJ2-2; CDR3 protein: CASSQGSGAGTGELFF
V gene: TRBV7-9; J gene: TRBJ1-6; CDR3 protein: CASSRRAGSDSPLHF
V gene: TRBV6-2/TRBV6-3; J gene: TRBJ2-1; CDR3 protein: CATWRGGGLNEQFF
V gene: TRBV7-8; J gene: TRBJ1-1; CDR3 protein: CASSPLPGTEAFF